The 21 T cell receptor beta chains below were found in one sample sequenced in a study of T cells after posttransplantation cyclophosphamide. Clones were sequenced by immunoSEQ multiplex PCR, and TCRdb holds only the in-frame ones, with some missing. The profile shows tens of thousands of clones, around 91% of them singletons. Material: PBMCs. Receptors originate from a woman aged 45-65 years in good health and a related stem cell transplant donor.

The chain uses TRBV5-4 and TRBJ2-2; D may be TRBD2 (5 bases). V was cut by 4 bases and J by 3 bases, with 19 bases left in between. This CDR3 region has 17 residues. Germline V lookup: CDR1 SGHNT, CDR2 YYREEE (reference sequence). CDR3 coding DNA: TGTGCCAGCAGCCGCGGGCCCCAGGCACCCGACACCGGGGAGCTGTTTTTT. This gives the protein CASSRGPQAPDTGELFF.

This sequence joins TRBV9 and TRBJ2-3; D might be TRBD2 (6 bases). The CDR3 is 17 residues long. CDR1 is SGDLS, CDR2 YYNGEE, per germline. V was trimmed by 0 bases and J by 0 bases, leaving 14 bases between them. The CDR3 DNA is TGTGCCAGCAGCGTAGGGACTAAGCGGACTAGCACAGATACGCAGTATTTT. Translated: CASSVGTKRTSTDTQYF.

The rearrangement uses TRBV9 and TRBJ2-7; 8 bases line up with TRBD1. CDR1 and CDR2 from the germline V gene are SGDLS and YYNGEE. V trimming: 4 bases; J trimming: 2 bases; junction bases outside the gene matches: 5. The CDR3 has 14 amino acids. The CDR3: CASSIQGEPYEQYF. As DNA, the CDR3 is TGTGCCAGCAGCATACAGGGGGAACCCTACGAGCAGTACTTC.

This chain uses TRBV29-1 with TRBJ2-3; 7 nucleotides line up with TRBD2. The length of the CDR3 is 14 residues. The V gene's germline CDR1 is SQVTM and CDR2 ANQGSEA. Trimming removed 7 bases from V and 1 base from J; junction bases left unmatched: 8. CDR3 region: CSAVRAGGTDTQYF. For the CDR3, the DNA is TGCAGCGCTGTCAGGGCGGGGGGCACAGATACGCAGTATTTT.

This chain connects TRBV6-5 to TRBJ1-2; 9 nucleotides line up with TRBD1. Germline-derived CDR1 and CDR2 are MNHEY and SVGAGI. There are 14 residues in the CDR3. V dropped 5 bases and J dropped 8; count of bases not matched to a gene: 9. In DNA, the CDR3 is TGTGCCAGCAGTGCCCTCGGGACAGGGAGCGGCTACACCTTC. It specifies CASSALGTGSGYTF.

The chain uses TRBV4-1 and TRBJ2-2; D is ambiguous. V lost 1 base to trimming and J lost 4 bases, with 13 bases between them. The length of the CDR3 is 16 residues. The germline gives CDR1 MGHRA, CDR2 YSYEKL. The CDR3 loop is CASSQGVALGTGELFF. The CDR3 region has the DNA TGCGCCAGCAGCCAAGGGGTAGCCCTTGGCACCGGGGAGCTGTTTTTT.

This clone showed up just once. V is TRBV20-1 and J is TRBJ2-5; TRBD2 is a possible D gene (5 bases). V lost 8 bases and J lost 5, with 12 bases in between. This CDR3 has 11 amino acids. Germline lookup yields CDR1 DFQATT and CDR2 SNEGSKA (reference sequence). The chain's CDR3 is CSYNTGETQYF. The CDR3 DNA reads as TGCAGTTATAATACGGGGGAGACCCAGTACTTC.

The CDR3 reads CASSLMGQANYGYTF. CDR3 DNA: TGTGCCAGCAGTTTAATGGGGCAGGCTAACTATGGCTACACCTTC. The chain employs TRBV27 and TRBJ1-2; TRBD1 might be the D (5 bases). Trimming took 2 bases from V and 0 from J, leaving 10 bases between them. Looked up from germline, CDR1 is MNHEY and CDR2 is SMNVEV (reference sequence). This CDR3 region has 15 residues.

This clone was recorded a few times. This rearrangement joins TRBV5-5 to TRBJ1-3; D ambiguous. Germline loops: CDR1 SGHKS, CDR2 YYEKEE (reference sequence). V lost 5 bases and J lost 0, with 15 bases in between. CDR3 size: 16 residues. DNA for the CDR3: TGTGCCAGCAGTTACCTACCTCGCTACTCTGGAAACACCATATATTTT. Protein: CASSYLPRYSGNTIYF.

The V and J genes are TRBV19 and TRBJ2-7, with TRBD1 matching over 8 bases. Germline V lookup: CDR1 LNHDA, CDR2 SQIVND (reference sequence). This CDR3 has 15 amino acids. J was trimmed by 7 bases and V by 1 base; bases with no gene match: 9. As DNA, the CDR3 is TGTGCCAGTAGTATAGCGGGGACAGGCCGTTCAGAGCAGTACTTC. Translated: CASSIAGTGRSEQYF.

The chain recombines TRBV19 with TRBJ2-3; 7 bases line up with TRBD1. The CDR3 contains 16 residues. Per the germline V gene, CDR1 is LNHDA and CDR2 is SQIVND (reference sequence). Germline trimming cut 8 bases from V and 0 bases from J; bases unmatched to any gene: 11. This chain's CDR3 is CASDWLGQTSTDTQYF. As DNA, the CDR3 is TGTGCCAGTGATTGGCTGGGACAGACTAGCACAGATACGCAGTATTTT.

The V call is TRBV6-1, the J call TRBJ2-5; D possibly corresponds to TRBD2 (7 bases). CDR1 and CDR2 from the germline V gene are MNHNS and SASEGT. The CDR3 consists of 14 residues. V was shortened by 4 bases and J by 4 bases, with 13 bases between the two germline ends. CDR3 region: CASSVPGGVETQYF. CDR3 coding DNA: TGTGCCAGCAGTGTCCCGGGGGGCGTAGAGACCCAGTACTTC.

The chain links TRBV29-1 to TRBJ2-1, with TRBD2 as a possible D gene (6 bases). The CDR3 has 14 amino acids. The germline V gene has CDR1 SQVTM and CDR2 ANQGSEA. The ends were cut back, 7 bases at V and 4 bases at J, with 17 bases in the middle. CDR3 bases: TGCAGCGCTGGACGGGAGCTAGAGTACAATGAGCAGTTCTTC. Protein product: CSAGRELEYNEQFF.

The chain links TRBV7-6 to TRBJ2-7; D not resolved. There are 12 residues in the CDR3. The germline gives CDR1 SGHVS, CDR2 FNYEAQ. V dropped 4 bases and J dropped 0 bases, with 4 bases sitting between them. CDR3 nucleotide sequence: TGTGCCAGCAGCTCCAGCTCCTACGAGCAGTACTTC. Translation: CASSSSSYEQYF.

The gene calls are TRBV18 and TRBJ2-2; D is undetermined. CDR1 and CDR2 (germline): KGHSH, LQKENI. The CDR3 spans 11 residues. Trimming shortened V by 2 bases and J by 8 bases, and 3 bases separated the two germline ends. DNA of the CDR3: TGTGCCAGCTCACCAACTGGGGAGCTGTTTTTT. Amino acids: CASSPTGELFF.

V gene TRBV7-9 combines with J gene TRBJ1-2, with a tentative D call TRBD1 (5 bases). The germline V gene has CDR1 SEHNR and CDR2 FQNEAQ (reference sequence). Trimming removed 5 bases at V and 6 bases at J, with 22 bases between. This CDR3 has 16 residues. The CDR3: CASSPPLTDTFHGYTF. The CDR3 nucleotides read TGTGCCAGCAGCCCTCCCCTAACGGACACCTTCCATGGCTACACCTTC.

The chain couples TRBV7-6 to TRBJ2-5, with unresolved D. There are 15 residues in the CDR3. Germline loops: CDR1 SGHVS, CDR2 FNYEAQ. Deletions cut 5 bases from V and 4 bases from J, with 17 bases between. CDR3 DNA sequence: TGTGCCAGCAGCCCGCCTGGTAGGCGGCGAGAGACCCAGTACTTC. Amino acid sequence: CASSPPGRRRETQYF.

V is TRBV10-3 and J is TRBJ2-5; no clear D. The germline V and J ends were trimmed by 0 bases and 0 bases, with 11 bases remaining between them. CDR1 ENHRY and CDR2 SYGVKD come from the germline V gene. The CDR3 loop spans 16 amino acids. DNA of the CDR3: TGTGCCATCAGTGAGTCGGTGGCAGGTAACCAAGAGACCCAGTACTTC. Translating gives CAISESVAGNQETQYF.

This chain's CDR3 is CASSTPGTAFTDTQYF. The CDR3 DNA reads TGTGCCAGCAGCACCCCCGGGACAGCATTCACAGATACGCAGTATTTT. The chain recombines TRBV5-4 with TRBJ2-3, with 7 bases aligning to TRBD1. Germline V CDR1 and CDR2: SGHNT, YYREEE (reference sequence). The CDR3 extends over 16 amino acids. V shed 4 bases and J 2 bases; nucleotides not matched to a gene: 10. The whole variable domain, filled in from reference TRBV5-4 and TRBJ2-3, reads ETGVTQSPTHLIKTRGQQVTLRCSSQSGHNTVSWYQQALGQGPQFIFQYYREEENGRGNFPPRFSGLQFPNYSSELNVNALELDDSALYLCASSTPGTAFTDTQYFGPGTRLTVL.

The chain couples TRBV19 to TRBJ1-5, with 7 bases fitting TRBD1. Trimming cost V 8 bases and J 1 base; bases outside gene matches: 14. Germline values: CDR1 LNHDA, CDR2 SQIVND (reference sequence). The CDR3 is 17 amino acids. This CDR3 is CASLRRGMSGSNQPQHF. The DNA for the CDR3 is TGTGCCAGTCTGCGCAGGGGGATGAGCGGGAGCAATCAGCCCCAGCATTTT.

This chain uses TRBV5-6 with TRBJ2-3; 9 bases are shared with TRBD1. V shed 0 bases, J shed 5 bases, and the junction held 10 bases outside the gene matches. This CDR3 comprises 17 residues. Germline V CDR1 and CDR2: SGHDT, YYEEEE. CDR3 residues: CASSLGAGTGTGDTQYF. The DNA of the CDR3 is TGTGCCAGCAGCTTGGGAGCCGGGACAGGGACGGGAGATACGCAGTATTTT.